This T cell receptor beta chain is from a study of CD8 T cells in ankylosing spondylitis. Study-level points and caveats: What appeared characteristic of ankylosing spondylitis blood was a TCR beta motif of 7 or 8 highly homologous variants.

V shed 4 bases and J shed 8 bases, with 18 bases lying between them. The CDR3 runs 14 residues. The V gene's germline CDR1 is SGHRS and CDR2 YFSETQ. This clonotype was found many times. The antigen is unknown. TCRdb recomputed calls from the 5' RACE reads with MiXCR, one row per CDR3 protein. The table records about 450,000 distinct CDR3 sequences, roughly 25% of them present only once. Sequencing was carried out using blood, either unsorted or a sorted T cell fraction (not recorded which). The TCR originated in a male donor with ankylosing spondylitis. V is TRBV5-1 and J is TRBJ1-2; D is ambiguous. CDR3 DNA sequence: TGCGCCAGCAGCCCGCATGAGGGCTTAAGGGGCTACACCTTC. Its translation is CASSPHEGLRGYTF.